The clone carrying this TCR beta chain was recorded once. The antigen is not known. At one end the junction does not follow the germline gene, possibly because of a read error. The sample is drawn from a study of CD8+CD57+ T cells in acquired aplastic anemia. Study-level information: Recorded DNA amounts for sorted CD4+ and CD8+ cells had an average of approximately 3 ug. CD4+ cell libraries from healthy donors averaged about 10.8 million reads. Whole-study findings and limits: Patients and controls shared some 29 CD8+ CDR3 sequences, which appeared highly expressed in patients and within their immunodominant clones. Significance was not reached for CD8+ Simpson's diversity between patients and controls.

It was genomic DNA that served as the template for profiling TCR beta VDJ and CDR3. Via MiXCR, TCRdb re-called the reads, giving one row per CDR3 protein. The data hold 400,000 to 450,000 distinct CDR3 sequences, with roughly 64% observed a single time. In germline, CDR1 is LNHDA, CDR2 SQIVND (reference sequence). The CDR3 consists of 16 residues. Sequenced sample: sorted CD4+, CD8+, or CD8+CD57+ T cells (not recorded which) from PBMCs. V gene TRBV19 combines with J gene TRBJ1-3; the D gene is possibly TRBD1 (6 bases). The sequence was collected from a human donor in good health, serving as a control. The CDR3 spells CASTPGGTGALNTIYF. The CDR3 DNA is TGTGCCAGTACCCCTGGGGGGACGGGGGCTTTAAATACCATATACTTT.